The 10 T cell receptor beta chains reported below all come from one sample, sequenced in a study of shared clonotypes between healthy human individuals. Measured with immunoSEQ multiplex PCR; TCRdb has only the in-frame clones, and not every one. There are 450,000 to 600,000 clones in the sample; 79% occur only once, and more than 10% lies in the top ten. Sequenced input: PBMCs. These receptor sequences come from a woman in her forties in good health. Some clones in this sample may be carry-over from other donors' samples.

The chain's CDR3 is CASSIGRSNEKLFF. The CDR3 coding sequence is TGTGCCAGTAGTATAGGGCGGAGCAATGAAAAACTGTTTTTT. V gene TRBV19 combines with J gene TRBJ1-4; no clear D. Trimming cost V 1 base and J 5 bases, with 8 bases left between them. The CDR3 is 14 residues long. The V gene's germline CDR1 is LNHDA and CDR2 SQIVND (reference sequence).

The V call is TRBV11-2, the J call TRBJ1-4, with D hard to call. The V end was cut by 1 base, the J end by 4 bases, with 7 bases between. The CDR3 length is 14 residues. Looked up from germline, CDR1 is SGHAT and CDR2 is FQNNGV. The CDR3 spells CASSLGQNNEKLFF. The CDR3 DNA reads TGTGCCAGCAGCTTAGGTCAGAATAATGAAAAACTGTTTTTT.

The chain recombines TRBV14 with TRBJ2-1, with no clear D. The germline V gene encodes CDR1 SGHDN and CDR2 FVKESK. V was shortened by 4 bases and J by 0 bases, with 10 bases between the two germline ends. There are 15 residues in the CDR3. CDR3 amino acids: CASSLSSSSYNEQFF. The CDR3 DNA is TGTGCCAGCAGCCTAAGTAGCAGCTCCTACAATGAGCAGTTCTTC.

This chain links TRBV5-4 with TRBJ1-2, with a possible D match to TRBD1 (5 bases). Germline assignment: CDR1 SGHNT and CDR2 YYREEE (reference sequence). Trimming cost V 1 base and J 8 bases, with 12 bases left between them. This CDR3 is 13 amino acids long. The CDR3 loop is CASSLMGVDGYTF. The CDR3, as DNA: TGTGCCAGCAGCTTGATGGGGGTTGACGGCTACACCTTC.

The chain is built from TRBV10-3 and TRBJ2-7; 9 nucleotides align to TRBD2. V dropped 0 bases and J dropped 4; count of bases not matched to a gene: 4. The CDR3 length is 15 residues. Germline values: CDR1 ENHRY, CDR2 SYGVKD. CDR3 loop: CAISESVAGAYEQYF. Written as DNA, the CDR3 is TGTGCCATCAGTGAGTCGGTAGCGGGAGCGTACGAGCAGTACTTC.

The CDR3 reads CASSLLTSGRSNEQFF. CDR3 DNA: TGCGCCAGCAGCTTACTGACTAGCGGGAGGAGCAATGAGCAGTTCTTC. The chain uses TRBV5-1 and TRBJ2-1; the match to TRBD2 covers 13 bases. Germline V gene lookup returns CDR1 SGHRS and CDR2 YFSETQ. This CDR3 region has 16 residues. V dropped 2 bases and J dropped 6; count of bases not matched to a gene: 5.

This chain links TRBV7-2 with TRBJ2-2; 11 nucleotides agree with TRBD2. The CDR3 is 19 amino acids. The J segment lost 6 bases and the V segment lost 1 base, leaving 13 bases of the junction unmatched. The germline CDR1 and CDR2 sequences are SGHTA and FQGNSA. CDR3 in DNA: TGTGCCAGCAGCTTAGTTGGTTTTGTGACTAGCGGGACGGCCGGGGAGCTGTTTTTT. Residues: CASSLVGFVTSGTAGELFF.

Comments on this clone: An end of the junction differs from the germline gene, which may be a read error. The sample contains more than one DNA sequence encoding this CDR3. This chain links TRBV6-1 with TRBJ1-4, with 7 bases identical to TRBD1. CDR1 is MNHNS and CDR2 is SASEGT in the germline V gene. The CDR3 is 15 residues long. The CDR3 sequence is CASSEGYRGLEKLFF. CDR3 sequence (DNA): TGTGCCAGCAGCGAAGGGTACAGGGGTCTTGAAAAACTGTTTTTT.

The V gene is TRBV5-1, the J gene TRBJ2-7, with 10 nucleotides matching TRBD2. Germline V gives CDR1 SGHRS, CDR2 YFSETQ. The CDR3 runs to 15 residues. V lost 1 base, J lost 2 bases, and 3 bases stayed unmatched. This CDR3 reads CASSLTSGMAYEQYF. CDR3 DNA sequence: TGCGCCAGCAGCTTGACTAGCGGGATGGCCTACGAGCAGTACTTC.

V is TRBV9 and J is TRBJ2-7, with D perhaps matching TRBD1 (7 bases). CDR1 and CDR2 (germline): SGDLS, YYNGEE. The CDR3 runs to 15 residues. V was clipped by 3 bases and J by 0 bases, with 13 bases between them. Written as DNA, the CDR3 is TGTGCCAGCAGCGCTCAGGGGGGCAGCTCCTACGAGCAGTACTTC. Protein product: CASSAQGGSSYEQYF.